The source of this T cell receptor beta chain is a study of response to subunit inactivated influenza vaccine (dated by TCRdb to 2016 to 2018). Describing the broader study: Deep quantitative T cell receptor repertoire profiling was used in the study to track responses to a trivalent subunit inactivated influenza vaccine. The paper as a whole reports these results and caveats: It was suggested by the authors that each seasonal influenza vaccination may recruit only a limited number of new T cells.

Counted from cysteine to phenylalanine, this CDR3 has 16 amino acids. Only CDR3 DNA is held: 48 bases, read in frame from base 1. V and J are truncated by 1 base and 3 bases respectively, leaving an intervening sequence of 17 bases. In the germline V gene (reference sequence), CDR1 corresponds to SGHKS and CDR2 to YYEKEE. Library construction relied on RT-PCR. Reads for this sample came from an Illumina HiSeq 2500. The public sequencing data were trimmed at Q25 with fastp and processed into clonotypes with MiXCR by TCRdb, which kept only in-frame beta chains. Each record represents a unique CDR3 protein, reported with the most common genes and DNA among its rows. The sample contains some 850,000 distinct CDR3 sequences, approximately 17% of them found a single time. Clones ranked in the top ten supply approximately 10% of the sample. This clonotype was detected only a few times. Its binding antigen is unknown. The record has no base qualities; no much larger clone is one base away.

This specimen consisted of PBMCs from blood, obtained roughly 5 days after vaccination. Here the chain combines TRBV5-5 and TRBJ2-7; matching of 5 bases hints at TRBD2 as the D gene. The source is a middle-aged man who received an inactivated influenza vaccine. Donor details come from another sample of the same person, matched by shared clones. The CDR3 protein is CASSLTARRNGYEQYF. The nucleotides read TGTGCCAGCAGCTTGACCGCGAGGAGGAATGGCTACGAGCAGTACTTC.